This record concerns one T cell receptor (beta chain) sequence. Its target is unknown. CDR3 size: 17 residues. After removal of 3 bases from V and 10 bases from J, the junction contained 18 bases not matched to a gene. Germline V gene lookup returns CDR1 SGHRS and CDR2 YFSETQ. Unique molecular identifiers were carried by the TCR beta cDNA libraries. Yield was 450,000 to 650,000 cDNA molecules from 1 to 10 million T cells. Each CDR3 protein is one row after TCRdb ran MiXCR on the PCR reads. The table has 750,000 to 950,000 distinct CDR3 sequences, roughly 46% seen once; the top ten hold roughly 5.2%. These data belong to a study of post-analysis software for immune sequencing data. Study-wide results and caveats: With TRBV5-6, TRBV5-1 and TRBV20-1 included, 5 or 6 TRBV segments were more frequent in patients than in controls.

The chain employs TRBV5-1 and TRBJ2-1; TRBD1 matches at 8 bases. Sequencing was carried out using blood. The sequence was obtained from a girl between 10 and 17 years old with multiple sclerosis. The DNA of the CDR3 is TGCGCCAGCAGCTCTACCGGGACAGGTAAATTAATAGGAGAGCAGTTCTTC. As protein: CASSSTGTGKLIGEQFF.